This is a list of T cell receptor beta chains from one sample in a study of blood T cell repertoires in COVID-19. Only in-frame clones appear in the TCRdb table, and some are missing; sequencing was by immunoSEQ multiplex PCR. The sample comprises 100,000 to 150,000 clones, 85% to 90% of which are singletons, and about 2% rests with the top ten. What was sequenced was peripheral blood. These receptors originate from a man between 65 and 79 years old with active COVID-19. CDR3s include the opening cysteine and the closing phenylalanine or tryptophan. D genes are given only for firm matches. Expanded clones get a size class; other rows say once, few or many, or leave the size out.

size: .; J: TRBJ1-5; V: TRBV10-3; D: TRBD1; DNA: TGTGCCACCGGGACAGGTCTCGGGAGCAATCAGCCCCAGCATTTT; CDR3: CATGTGLGSNQPQHF
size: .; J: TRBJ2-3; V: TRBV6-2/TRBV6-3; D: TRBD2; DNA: TGTGCCAGCAGTTACGGGCGGGGGGGCCTCACAGATACGCAGTATTTT; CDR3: CASSYGRGGLTDTQYF
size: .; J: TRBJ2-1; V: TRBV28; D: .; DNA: TGTGCCAGCAGTAGGGCCGGCAGGGGCAATGAGCAGTTCTTC; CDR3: CASSRAGRGNEQFF
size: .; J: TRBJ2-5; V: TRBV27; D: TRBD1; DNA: TGTGCCAGCAGCCTGCGGACAGGCCCTTTAGAGACCCAGTACTTC; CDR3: CASSLRTGPLETQYF
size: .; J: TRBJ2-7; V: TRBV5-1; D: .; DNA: TGCGCCAGCAGCTTGATCAGCGGGCCCTACGAGCAGTACTTC; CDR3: CASSLISGPYEQYF
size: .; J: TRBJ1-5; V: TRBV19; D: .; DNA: TGTGCCAGTACTGCGAGTCGGGGGAACGATCAGCCCCAGCATTTT; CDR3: CASTASRGNDQPQHF
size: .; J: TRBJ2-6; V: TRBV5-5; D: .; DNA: TGTGCCAGCAGCTTGGAAAGGGGCGCGTCTGGGGCCAACGTCCTGACTTTC; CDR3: CASSLERGASGANVLTF
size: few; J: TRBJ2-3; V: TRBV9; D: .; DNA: TGTGCCAGCAGCGCTCGGGGTGGCACAGATACGCAGTATTTT; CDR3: CASSARGGTDTQYF
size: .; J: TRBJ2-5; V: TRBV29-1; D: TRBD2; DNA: TGCAGCGTCGGAGGACTAGCAGAGACCCAGTACTTC; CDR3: CSVGGLAETQYF
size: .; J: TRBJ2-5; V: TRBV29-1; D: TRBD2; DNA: TGCAGCGTTGGCGGGAGAGCGGAGACCCAGTACTTC; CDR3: CSVGGRAETQYF
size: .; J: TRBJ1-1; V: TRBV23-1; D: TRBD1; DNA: TGCGCCAGCAGTCAATGGATAGGGGGCAGTGAAGCTTTCTTT; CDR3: CASSQWIGGSEAFF
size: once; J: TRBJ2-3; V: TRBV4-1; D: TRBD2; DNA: TGCGCCAGCAGCCAAGAACTTCCTAGCGGCAGGAGTCGGGGCACAGATACGCAGTATTTT; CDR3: CASSQELPSGRSRGTDTQYF
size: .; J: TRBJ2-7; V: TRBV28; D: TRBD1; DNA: TGTGCCAGCAGCCTCCGGGACAGGGGGCACGAGCAGTACTTC; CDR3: CASSLRDRGHEQYF
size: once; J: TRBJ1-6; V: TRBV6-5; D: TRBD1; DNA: TGTGCCAGCAGTTGGGGACAGACCAATTCACCCCTCCACTTT; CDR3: CASSWGQTNSPLHF
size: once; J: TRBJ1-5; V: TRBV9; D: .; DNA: TGTGCCAGCAGCGTACAGGGATGGAGCAATCAGCCCCAGCATTTT; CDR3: CASSVQGWSNQPQHF
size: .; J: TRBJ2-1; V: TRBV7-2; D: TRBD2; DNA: TGTGCCAGCAGCTATAGCGGGAGGGCCGGGAACGAGCAGTTCTTC; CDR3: CASSYSGRAGNEQFF
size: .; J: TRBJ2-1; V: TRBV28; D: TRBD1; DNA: TGTGCCAGCACCCCCTCGGGGCAGGGGGCAGGTGAGCAGTTCTTC; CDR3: CASTPSGQGAGEQFF
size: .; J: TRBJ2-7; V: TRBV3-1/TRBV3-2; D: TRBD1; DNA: TGTGCCAGCAGCCTCCAGACAGGGGCAAGGGAGCAGTACTTC; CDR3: CASSLQTGAREQYF
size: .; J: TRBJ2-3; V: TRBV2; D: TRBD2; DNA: TGTGCCAGCAGCGCGGGACTAGCGGGGCCAGGTACAGATACGCAGTATTTT; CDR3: CASSAGLAGPGTDTQYF
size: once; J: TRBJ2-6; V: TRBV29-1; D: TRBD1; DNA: TGCAGCGTTGGTGCAGGGGGTACTGGGGCCAACGTCCTGACTTTC; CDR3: CSVGAGGTGANVLTF
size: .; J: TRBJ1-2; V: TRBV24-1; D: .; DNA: TGTGCCACCAGTGATCGAATAGGGAGGGATGGCTACACCTTC; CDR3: CATSDRIGRDGYTF
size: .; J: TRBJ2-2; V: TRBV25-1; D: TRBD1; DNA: TGTGCCAGCAGTGGCGACAGGGTATCCGGGGAGCTGTTTTTT; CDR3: CASSGDRVSGELFF